This T cell receptor beta chain originates from a study of T-cell memory formation after mild COVID-19. Study summary: For the most part, TCR clusters were specific to one donor.

TCRdb used MiXCR to reprocess the 5' RACE reads, holding one entry per CDR3 protein. This table holds fewer than 650,000 distinct CDR3 sequences, roughly a sixth found once. The study's findings and limits: SARS-CoV-2 specificity of second-wave clones peaking day 37 was unconfirmed. A second wave expanding day 15 to 37 was CD4+-biased; contracting clones were balanced. Certain responding clones were present in pre-infection memory, suggesting participation of cross-reactive memory.

With regard to this clonotype: No antigen is known for it.

The CDR3 runs to 16 residues. Germline V CDR1 and CDR2: LNHDA, SQIVND (reference sequence). V was pared by 4 bases and J by 2 bases, with 16 bases between. This sequence joins TRBV19 and TRBJ2-3; weak D call: TRBD2 (6 bases). The source material was PBMCs or a T cell subset sorted from them (not recorded which). This sequence originates from an adult woman who had mild COVID-19 (a few samples of this study predate the infection). Cell type and time point are not known. This CDR3 reads CASSTVRGGATDTQYF. In DNA, the CDR3 is TGTGCCAGTAGTACCGTCCGGGGAGGAGCCACAGATACGCAGTATTTT. Full variable domain (remainder filled in from reference TRBV19 and TRBJ2-3): DGGITQSPKYLFRKEGQNVTLSCEQNLNHDAMYWYRQDPGQGLRLIYYSQIVNDFQKGDIAEGYSVSREKKESFPLTVTSAQKNPTAFYLCASSTVRGGATDTQYFGPGTRLTVL.